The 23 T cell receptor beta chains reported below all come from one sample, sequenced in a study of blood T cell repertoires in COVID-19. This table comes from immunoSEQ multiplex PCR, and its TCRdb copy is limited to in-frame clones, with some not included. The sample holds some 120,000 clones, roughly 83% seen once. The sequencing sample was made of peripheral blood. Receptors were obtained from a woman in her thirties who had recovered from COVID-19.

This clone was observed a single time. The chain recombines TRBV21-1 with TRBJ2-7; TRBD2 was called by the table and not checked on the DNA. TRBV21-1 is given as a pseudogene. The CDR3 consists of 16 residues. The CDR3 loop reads CASILRRGLTSYEQYF. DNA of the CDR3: TGTGCCAGCATCCTAAGGAGGGGACTGACCTCCTACGAGCAGTACTTC.

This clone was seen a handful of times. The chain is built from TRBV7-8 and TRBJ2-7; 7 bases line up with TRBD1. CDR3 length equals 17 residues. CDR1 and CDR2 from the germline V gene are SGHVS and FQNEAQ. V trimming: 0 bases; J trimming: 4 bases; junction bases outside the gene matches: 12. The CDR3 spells CASSLALGTEKKYEQYF. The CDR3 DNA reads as TGTGCCAGCAGCTTAGCGCTCGGGACAGAAAAGAAATACGAGCAGTACTTC. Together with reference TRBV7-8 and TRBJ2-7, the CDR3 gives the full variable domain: GAGVSQSPRYKVAKRGQDVALRCDPISGHVSLFWYQQALGQGPEFLTYFQNEAQLDKSGLPSDRFFAERPEGSVSTLKIQRTQQEDSAVYLCASSLALGTEKKYEQYFGPGTRLTVT.

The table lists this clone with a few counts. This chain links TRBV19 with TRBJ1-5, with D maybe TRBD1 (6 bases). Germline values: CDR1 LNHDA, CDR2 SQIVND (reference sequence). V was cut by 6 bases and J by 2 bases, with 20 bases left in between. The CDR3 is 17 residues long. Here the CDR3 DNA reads TGTGCCAGTAGCTCAAAGGGACATTTGGTGGGCAATCAGCCCCAGCATTTT. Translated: CASSSKGHLVGNQPQHF.

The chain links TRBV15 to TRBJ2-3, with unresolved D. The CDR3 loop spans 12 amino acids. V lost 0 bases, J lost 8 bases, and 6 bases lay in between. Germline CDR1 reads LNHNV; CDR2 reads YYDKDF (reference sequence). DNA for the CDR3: TGTGCCACCAGCAGAGATCAGGTTACGCAGTATTTT. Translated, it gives CATSRDQVTQYF.

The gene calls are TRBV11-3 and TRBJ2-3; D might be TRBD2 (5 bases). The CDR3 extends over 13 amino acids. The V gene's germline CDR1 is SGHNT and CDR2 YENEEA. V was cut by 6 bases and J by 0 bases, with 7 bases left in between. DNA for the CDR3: TGTGCCAGCAGTCCGGGGAGCACAGATACGCAGTATTTT. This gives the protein CASSPGSTDTQYF. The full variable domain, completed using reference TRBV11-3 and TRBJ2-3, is EAGVVQSPRYKIIEKKQPVAFWCNPISGHNTLYWYLQNLGQGPELLIRYENEEAVDDSQLPKDRFSAERLKGVDSTLKIQPAELGDSAVYLCASSPGSTDTQYFGPGTRLTVL.

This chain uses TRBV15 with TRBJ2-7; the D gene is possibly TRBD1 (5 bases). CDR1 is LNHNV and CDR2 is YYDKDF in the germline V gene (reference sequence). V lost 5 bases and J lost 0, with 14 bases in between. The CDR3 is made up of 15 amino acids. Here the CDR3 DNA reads TGTGCCACCAGCTGGGGCAGGGATTACTCCTACGAGCAGTACTTC. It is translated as CATSWGRDYSYEQYF.

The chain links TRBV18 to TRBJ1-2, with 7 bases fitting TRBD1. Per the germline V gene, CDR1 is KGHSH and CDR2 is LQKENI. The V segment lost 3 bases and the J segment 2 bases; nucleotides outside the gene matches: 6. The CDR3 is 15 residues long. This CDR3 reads CASSPAQTGNYGYTF. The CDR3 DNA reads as TGTGCCAGCTCACCGGCGCAGACAGGGAACTATGGCTACACCTTC.

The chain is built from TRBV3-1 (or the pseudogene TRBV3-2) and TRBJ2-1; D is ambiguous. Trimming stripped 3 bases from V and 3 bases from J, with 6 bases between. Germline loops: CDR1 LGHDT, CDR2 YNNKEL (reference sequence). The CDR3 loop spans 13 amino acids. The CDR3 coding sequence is TGTGCCAGCAGCCATGAGATCTACAATGAGCAGTTCTTC. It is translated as CASSHEIYNEQFF.

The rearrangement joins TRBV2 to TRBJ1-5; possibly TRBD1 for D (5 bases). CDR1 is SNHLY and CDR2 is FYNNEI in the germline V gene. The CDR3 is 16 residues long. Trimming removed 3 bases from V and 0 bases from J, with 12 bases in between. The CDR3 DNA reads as TGTGCCAGCAGTGATGACAGTTCATATAGCAATCAGCCCCAGCATTTT. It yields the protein CASSDDSSYSNQPQHF.

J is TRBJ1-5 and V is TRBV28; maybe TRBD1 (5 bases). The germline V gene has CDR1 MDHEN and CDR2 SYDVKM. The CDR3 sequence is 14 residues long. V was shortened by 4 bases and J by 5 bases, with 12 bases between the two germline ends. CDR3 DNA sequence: TGTGCCAGCAGTTCGGGCGTAGGGGATCAGCCCCAGCATTTT. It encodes CASSSGVGDQPQHF.

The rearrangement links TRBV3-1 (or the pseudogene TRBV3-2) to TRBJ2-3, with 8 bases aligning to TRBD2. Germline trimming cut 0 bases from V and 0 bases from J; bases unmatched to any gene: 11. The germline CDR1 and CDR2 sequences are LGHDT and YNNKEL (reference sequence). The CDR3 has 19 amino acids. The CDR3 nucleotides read TGTGCCAGCAGCCAAGATCACGTCGGGGGGGTAACTAGCACAGATACGCAGTATTTT. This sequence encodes CASSQDHVGGVTSTDTQYF.

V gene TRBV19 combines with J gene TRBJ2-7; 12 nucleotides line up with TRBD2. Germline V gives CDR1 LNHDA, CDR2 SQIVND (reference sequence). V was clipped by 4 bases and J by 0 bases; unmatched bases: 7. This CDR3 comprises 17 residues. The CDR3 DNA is TGTGCCAGTAGTACGTGGACTAGCGGGACGAGCTCCTACGAGCAGTACTTC. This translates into CASSTWTSGTSSYEQYF. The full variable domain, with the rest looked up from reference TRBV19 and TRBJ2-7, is DGGITQSPKYLFRKEGQNVTLSCEQNLNHDAMYWYRQDPGQGLRLIYYSQIVNDFQKGDIAEGYSVSREKKESFPLTVTSAQKNPTAFYLCASSTWTSGTSSYEQYFGPGTRLTVT.

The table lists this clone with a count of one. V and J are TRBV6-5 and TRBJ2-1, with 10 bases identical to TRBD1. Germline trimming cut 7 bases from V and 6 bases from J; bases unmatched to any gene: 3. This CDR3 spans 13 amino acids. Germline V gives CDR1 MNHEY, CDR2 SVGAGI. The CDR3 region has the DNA TGTGCCAGCACCCGGACAGGGGGCAATGAGCAGTTCTTC. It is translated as CASTRTGGNEQFF.

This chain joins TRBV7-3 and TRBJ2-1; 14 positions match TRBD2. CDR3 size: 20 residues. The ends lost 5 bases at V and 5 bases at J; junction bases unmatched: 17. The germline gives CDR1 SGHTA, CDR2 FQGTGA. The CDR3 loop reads CASSNKPSPGLAGANNEQFF. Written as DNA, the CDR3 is TGTGCCAGCAGCAATAAGCCCTCGCCGGGACTAGCGGGAGCCAACAATGAGCAGTTCTTC.

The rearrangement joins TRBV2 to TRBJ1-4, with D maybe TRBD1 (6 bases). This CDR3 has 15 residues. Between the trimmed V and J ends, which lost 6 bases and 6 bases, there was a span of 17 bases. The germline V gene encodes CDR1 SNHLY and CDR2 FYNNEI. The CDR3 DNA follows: TGTGCCAGCAGGTTACGGGGGGCGTTTTATGAAAAACTGTTTTTT. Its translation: CASRLRGAFYEKLFF.

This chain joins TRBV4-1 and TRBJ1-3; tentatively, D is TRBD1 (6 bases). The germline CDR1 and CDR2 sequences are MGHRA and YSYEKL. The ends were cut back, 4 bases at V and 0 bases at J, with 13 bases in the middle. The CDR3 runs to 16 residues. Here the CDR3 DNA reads TGCGCCAGCAGCCCAGCGACAGGACGCTCTGGAAACACCATATATTTT. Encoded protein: CASSPATGRSGNTIYF.

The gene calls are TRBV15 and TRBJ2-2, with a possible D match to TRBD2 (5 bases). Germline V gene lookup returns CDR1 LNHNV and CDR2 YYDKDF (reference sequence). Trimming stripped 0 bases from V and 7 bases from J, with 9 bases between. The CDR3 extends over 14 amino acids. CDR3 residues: CATSRDQEVGELFF. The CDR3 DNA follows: TGTGCCACCAGCAGAGATCAGGAGGTCGGGGAGCTGTTTTTT. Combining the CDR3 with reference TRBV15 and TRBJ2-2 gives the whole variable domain DAMVIQNPRYQVTQFGKPVTLSCSQTLNHNVMYWYQQKSSQAPKLLFHYYDKDFNNEADTPDNFQSRRPNTSFCFLDIRSPGLGDTAMYLCATSRDQEVGELFFGEGSRLTVL.

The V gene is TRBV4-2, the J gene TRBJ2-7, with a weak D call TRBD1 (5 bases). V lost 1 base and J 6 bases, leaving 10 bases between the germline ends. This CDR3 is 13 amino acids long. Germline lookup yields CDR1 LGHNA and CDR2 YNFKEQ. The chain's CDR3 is CASSQGQGSEQYF. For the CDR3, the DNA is TGTGCCAGCAGCCAAGGTCAGGGTTCCGAGCAGTACTTC.

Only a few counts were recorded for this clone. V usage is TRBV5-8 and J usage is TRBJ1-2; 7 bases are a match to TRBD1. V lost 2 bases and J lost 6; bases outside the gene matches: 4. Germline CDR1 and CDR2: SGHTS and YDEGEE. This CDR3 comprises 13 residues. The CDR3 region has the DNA TGTGCCAGCAGCTTTGGGCAGGGGGATGGCTACACCTTC. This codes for CASSFGQGDGYTF.

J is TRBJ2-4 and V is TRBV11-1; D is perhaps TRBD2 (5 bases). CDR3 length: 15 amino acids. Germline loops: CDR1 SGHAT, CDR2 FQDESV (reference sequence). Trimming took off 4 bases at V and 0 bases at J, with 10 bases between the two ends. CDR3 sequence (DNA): TGTGCCAGCAGCTCCGGCCGGGGAGCCAAAAACATTCAGTACTTC. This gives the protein CASSSGRGAKNIQYF.

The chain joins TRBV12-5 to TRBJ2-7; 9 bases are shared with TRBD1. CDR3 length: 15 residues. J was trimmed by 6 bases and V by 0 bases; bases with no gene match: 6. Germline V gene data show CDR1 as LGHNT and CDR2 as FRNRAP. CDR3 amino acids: CASGLVTQGAREQYF. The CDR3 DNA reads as TGTGCTAGTGGTTTGGTAACACAGGGGGCACGCGAGCAGTACTTC.

The CDR3 protein is CARSSDLLAGARNEQFF. In DNA form, the CDR3 reads TGTGCCAGAAGCTCGGACCTTCTAGCGGGAGCTCGCAATGAGCAGTTCTTC. This chain links TRBV5-3 with TRBJ2-1, with 10 bases identical to TRBD2. TRBV5-3 is labeled an ORF, and its function is uncertain. V shed 3 bases and J 6 bases; nucleotides not matched to a gene: 12. This CDR3 has 17 residues.

The CDR3 DNA is TGTGCCAGCAGCGGTCCGGGACAGGGTTCCTACGAGCAGTACTTC. Encoded protein: CASSGPGQGSYEQYF. The rearrangement joins TRBV2 to TRBJ2-7, with 9 bases lining up with TRBD1. With V trimmed by 6 bases and J by 1 base, 7 bases remained unmatched. Germline V gives CDR1 SNHLY, CDR2 FYNNEI. This CDR3 contains 15 residues.